This T cell receptor (beta chain) was observed in a study of blood T cell repertoires in COVID-19. In the original analysis: Amplification of reference gene primers was used by the study to estimate nucleated cell counts. The protocol was immunoSEQ multiplex PCR, while the TCRdb copy is restricted to in-frame clones and leaves out a portion. D and trimming come from the DNA, and the V and J calls and clone size come from that table. The sample yields around 200,000 clones, 75% to 85% seen once. This CDR3 spans 16 amino acids. The ends lost 4 bases at V and 3 bases at J; junction bases unmatched: 10. From germline, CDR1 is SGDLS and CDR2 YYNGEE.

V is TRBV9 and J is TRBJ2-3, with 8 bases that match TRBD2. The TCR was taken from a woman aged 40-49 years with COVID-19, enrolled during active disease. Sequenced input: peripheral blood. The CDR3 DNA sequence: TGTGCCAGCAGCCCCGCCTGGCAGCGGGGGACAGATACGCAGTATTTT. This gives the protein CASSPAWQRGTDTQYF.